The clone carrying this T cell receptor (beta chain) was counted only a few times. Its antigen is still unknown. CDR3 length equals 16 residues. From germline, CDR1 is KGHDR and CDR2 SFDVKD. The junction had 9 bases not matched to a gene; V was cut back by 6 bases and J by 5 bases. This record belongs to a study of T-cell memory formation after mild COVID-19. Whole-study context: Most TCR clusters belonged to a single donor. Study outcomes and limitations: Among contracting clones, CD4+ were mainly CM/EM and CD8+ enriched in EMRA.

Sample barcodes and UMIs were carried by the TCR alpha and TCR beta cDNA libraries that 5'RACE generated with constant-segment primers. In TCRdb, the 5' RACE reads were re-called with MiXCR into one record per CDR3 protein. The data contain 50,000 or so distinct CDR3 sequences, approximately 9% of them singletons. The sequenced material came from PBMCs or a T cell subset sorted from them (not recorded which). This receptor was taken from an adult woman who had mild COVID-19 (a few samples of this study predate the infection). Cell type and time point are not known. The chain combines TRBV24-1 with TRBJ2-3, with 11 bases matching TRBD2. Here the CDR3 DNA reads TGTGCCACCAGTTCCCCACTAGCGGGAGAATTAGATACGCAGTATTTT. It encodes CATSSPLAGELDTQYF.